The clone carrying this TCR beta chain has just one count. Antigen specificity is unknown. The sample belongs to a study of cytomegalovirus exposure and HLA in healthy donors. The study, taken as a whole, reports: Rare TCR sequences predominated, though certain public TCRs were found in many donors. Reported findings show TCR beta sequences accurately forecast HLA-A and HLA-B alleles in most subjects. Differences between HLA loci emerged in a later analysis of TCR association rates, with DRB1 most and HLA-C fewest.

Use of 60 Vbeta and 13 Jbeta primers characterized the PCR. In the source study's methods: Counted up in a later analysis, unique TCR beta chains came to approximately 77 million, with around 10 million shared. TCRdb's copy holds only in-frame clones and misses some; the assay was immunoSEQ multiplex PCR. V and J calls and clone size are copied from that table; D and trimming were computed from the DNA. The sample has fewer than 200,000 clones, more than 80% seen once. This clonotype was obtained from a woman under 30 in good health and CMV-seronegative. Sequenced: PBMCs.

CDR3 nucleotides: TGTGCCAGCGATACCTTGGCGGGGCGGGAGGGGACAGATACGCAGTATTTT. Protein product: CASDTLAGREGTDTQYF. The V gene is TRBV5-6, the J gene TRBJ2-3; 9 bases match TRBD2. Trimming cost V 7 bases and J 3 bases; bases outside gene matches: 15. The length of the CDR3 is 17 residues. Per germline, CDR1 SGHDT and CDR2 YYEEEE.